A single sample gave rise to the 5 T cell receptor beta chains below, sequenced in a study of OX40 agonist ivuxolimab in advanced cancers. Assay: immunoSEQ multiplex PCR; the TCRdb copy retains only in-frame clones and omits some. There are about 60,000 clones in the sample; under 85% occur only once, and about 2.3% lies in the top ten. The specimen comprised CD4+ or CD8+ T cells sorted from blood, sampled in a trial of the OX40 agonist ivuxolimab. The receptors shown here come from an adult with an advanced solid tumor such as melanoma, head and neck, liver or kidney cancer.

V and J are TRBV4-2 and TRBJ1-5; 8 nucleotides match TRBD1. In germline, CDR1 is LGHNA, CDR2 YNFKEQ. The CDR3 extends over 14 amino acids. The V segment lost 1 base and the J segment 7 bases; nucleotides outside the gene matches: 3. The CDR3 loop is CASSQGTGRQPQHF. The CDR3 nucleotides read TGTGCCAGCAGCCAAGGGACAGGGAGGCAGCCCCAGCATTTT.

The CDR3 bases are TGTGCCAGCAGCTTAGACTGGACAGTCTACGAGCAGTACTTC. Amino acids: CASSLDWTVYEQYF. V is TRBV7-8 and J is TRBJ2-7; tentative D call: TRBD1 (6 bases). The V end lost 1 base, the J end lost 3 bases, and 10 bases lay between the germline ends. Germline values: CDR1 SGHVS, CDR2 FQNEAQ. This CDR3 has 14 residues.

This sequence joins TRBV30 and TRBJ2-1; possible D gene TRBD1, 6 bases. V was clipped by 4 bases and J by 1 base, with 20 bases between them. There are 17 residues in the CDR3. Germline assignment: CDR1 GTSNPN and CDR2 SVGIG (reference sequence). The CDR3 region is CAWKPTSGARSYNEQFF. The CDR3 DNA reads as TGTGCCTGGAAGCCAACTTCAGGGGCTCGGTCCTACAATGAGCAGTTCTTC.

The rearrangement uses TRBV19 and TRBJ2-5; weak D call: TRBD1 (5 bases). Germline V CDR1 and CDR2: LNHDA, SQIVND (reference sequence). The CDR3 extends over 14 amino acids. V lost 5 bases, J lost 5 bases, and 15 bases lay in between. In nucleotides, the CDR3 is TGTGCCAGTAGTTCTCAGGGTTACGGGGAGACCCAGTACTTC. This gives the protein CASSSQGYGETQYF. The whole variable domain, filled in from reference TRBV19 and TRBJ2-5, reads DGGITQSPKYLFRKEGQNVTLSCEQNLNHDAMYWYRQDPGQGLRLIYYSQIVNDFQKGDIAEGYSVSREKKESFPLTVTSAQKNPTAFYLCASSSQGYGETQYFGPGTRLLVL.

The chain couples TRBV4-2 to TRBJ2-7; D gene uncertain. Looked up from germline, CDR1 is LGHNA and CDR2 is YNFKEQ. V lost 0 bases, J lost 6 bases, and 9 bases lay in between. This CDR3 is 13 amino acids long. The DNA of the CDR3 is TGTGCCAGCAGCCAAGAACCGTGGGGCGAGCAGTACTTC. Translating it yields CASSQEPWGEQYF.